Each of the 31 T cell receptor beta chains below was sequenced from the same sample in a study of cytomegalovirus exposure and HLA in healthy donors. PCR amplification relied on 60 Vbeta primers (plus 13 Jbeta primers). Sequencing was performed with immunoSEQ multiplex PCR; in TCRdb, only in-frame clones are kept and a portion is missing. The sample holds about 200,000 clones, approximately 70% seen once. Source material: PBMCs. The receptors derive from a man in his forties or fifties in good health and CMV-seropositive.

CDR3 loop: CASSPEGQRDTQYF. The DNA for the CDR3 is TGTGCCAGCAGCCCGGAGGGGCAGCGGGATACGCAGTATTTT. This chain connects TRBV9 to TRBJ2-3; D perhaps matches TRBD2 (6 bases). The V end was cut by 4 bases, the J end by 6 bases, with 15 bases between. CDR3 length: 14 amino acids. Germline V gene sequence: CDR1 SGDLS, CDR2 YYNGEE.

The V and J genes are TRBV14 and TRBJ2-3, with D maybe TRBD2 (6 bases). Germline assignment: CDR1 SGHDN and CDR2 FVKESK. Trimming pared 0 bases from V and 6 bases from J, leaving 25 bases between. The CDR3 is 19 amino acids. The CDR3 nucleotides are TGTGCCAGCAGCCAAGACTGGATCCAGCGGGTGGGGACGTCGGATACGCAGTATTTT. Translation: CASSQDWIQRVGTSDTQYF.

This clone has a handful of counts. V gene TRBV7-9 combines with J gene TRBJ2-2; possible D gene TRBD2, 6 bases. V gave up 10 bases and J gave up 4 bases, with 16 bases separating them. Germline-derived CDR1 and CDR2 are SEHNR and FQNEAQ (reference sequence). This CDR3 is 14 amino acids long. The CDR3 reads CAIENGGSTGELFF. CDR3 DNA: TGTGCCATCGAGAATGGGGGGTCCACCGGGGAGCTGTTTTTT.

The count of this clone is one. The genes are TRBV29-1 and TRBJ2-1; D is unclear. Germline CDR1 is SQVTM and CDR2 is ANQGSEA. The CDR3 loop spans 14 amino acids. With 6 bases removed from V and 3 bases from J, the gap between germline ends came to 15 bases. DNA of the CDR3: TGCAGCGTCCCGAGTGGGCGATTCTACAATGAGCAGTTCTTC. Translating it yields CSVPSGRFYNEQFF.

The rearrangement links TRBV5-1 to TRBJ2-7, with 8 nucleotides matching TRBD1. This CDR3 has 14 residues. V lost 5 bases and J lost 6; bases outside the gene matches: 10. Germline CDR1 reads SGHRS; CDR2 reads YFSETQ. The CDR3 region has the DNA TGCGCCAGCAGTTTCAGGGGGCGCGAACGCGAGCAGTACTTC. Translation: CASSFRGREREQYF.

The rearrangement joins TRBV19 to TRBJ2-7; 9 positions match TRBD1. The germline V gene encodes CDR1 LNHDA and CDR2 SQIVND (reference sequence). This CDR3 is 14 amino acids long. V lost 3 bases, J lost 0 bases, and 0 bases stayed unmatched. CDR3 in amino acids: CASSMGQGSYEQYF. The CDR3 coding sequence is TGTGCCAGTAGTATGGGACAGGGCTCCTACGAGCAGTACTTC.

There are a few counts of this clone. The chain carries TRBV11-2 and TRBJ1-2; D remains unclear. V was clipped by 1 base and J by 4 bases, with 13 bases between them. The CDR3 totals 15 residues. Germline CDR1 SGHAT, CDR2 FQNNGV. The CDR3 reads CASSLAPTLFYGYTF. The CDR3 DNA sequence: TGTGCCAGCAGCTTAGCCCCTACTTTATTCTATGGCTACACCTTC.

The chain combines TRBV4-3 with TRBJ2-3; 9 nucleotides match TRBD2. The trim removed 5 bases at V and 4 bases at J, leaving 7 bases unmatched. This CDR3 spans 15 amino acids. The germline V gene encodes CDR1 LGHNA and CDR2 YSLEER. The CDR3 DNA follows: TGCGCCAGCAGCAAGAGGAGCGGGGGGTCAGATACGCAGTATTTT. Its protein product is CASSKRSGGSDTQYF.

A few counts support this clone. The chain is built from TRBV7-2 and TRBJ2-7; 7 bases fit TRBD2. Trimming removed 7 bases from V and 9 bases from J; junction bases left unmatched: 15. Germline loops: CDR1 SGHTA, CDR2 FQGNSA. The CDR3 contains 14 residues. The chain's CDR3 is CASTVGGGKTGQYF. CDR3 DNA sequence: TGTGCCAGCACCGTGGGGGGGGGAAAAACGGGGCAGTACTTC.

CDR3 nucleotides: TGTGCCAGCAGTCCCCCTGAGGGACAGTCCTACAATGAGCAGTTCTTC. Translation gives CASSPPEGQSYNEQFF. The rearrangement links TRBV27 to TRBJ2-1; the match to TRBD1 covers 7 bases. The V gene end was trimmed by 5 bases and the J gene end by 1 base; junction bases not matched to a gene: 8. From germline, CDR1 is MNHEY and CDR2 SMNVEV (reference sequence). The CDR3 length is 16 residues.

The rearrangement uses TRBV11-3 and TRBJ2-5; a possible D gene is TRBD2 (7 bases). The germline V gene has CDR1 SGHNT and CDR2 YENEEA. V was shortened by 5 bases and J by 1 base, with 14 bases between the two germline ends. The CDR3 covers 15 residues. The CDR3 sequence: CASSPGGGSQETQYF. Written as DNA, the CDR3 is TGTGCCAGCAGCCCCGGGGGCGGGAGCCAAGAGACCCAGTACTTC.

The chain recombines TRBV4-1 with TRBJ2-7, with unresolved D. The germline V gene has CDR1 MGHRA and CDR2 YSYEKL. The ends were cut back, 1 base at V and 6 bases at J, with 10 bases in the middle. CDR3 length: 13 residues. The DNA for the CDR3 is TGCGCCAGCAGCCAAGTTGACCGCGGCGAGCAGTACTTC. It specifies CASSQVDRGEQYF.

In nucleotides, the CDR3 is TGCGCCAGCAGACCCACAGGCGGGGGGGCTGATACGCAGTATTTT. It translates to CASRPTGGGADTQYF. The chain employs TRBV5-1 and TRBJ2-3; TRBD2 aligns across 9 bases. CDR1 is SGHRS, CDR2 YFSETQ, per germline. The CDR3 totals 15 residues. J lost 6 bases, V lost 5 bases, and 10 bases had no gene match.

The CDR3: CASSQPGDSFSYEQYF. The CDR3 DNA follows: TGCGCCAGCAGCCAACCTGGGGACAGTTTCTCCTACGAGCAGTACTTC. The genes are TRBV4-1 and TRBJ2-7, with 7 bases that match TRBD1. The CDR3 extends over 16 amino acids. Germline CDR1 is MGHRA and CDR2 is YSYEKL. Germline trimming cut 2 bases from V and 0 bases from J; bases unmatched to any gene: 7.

The chain has TRBV15 and TRBJ2-5; D is perhaps TRBD1 (5 bases). Per germline, CDR1 LNHNV and CDR2 YYDKDF (reference sequence). Trimming stripped 0 bases from V and 0 bases from J, with 11 bases between. The CDR3 spans 16 residues. The CDR3 reads CATSRDQGRDQETQYF. CDR3 DNA: TGTGCCACCAGCAGAGATCAGGGTCGAGACCAAGAGACCCAGTACTTC. The full variable domain, completed using reference TRBV15 and TRBJ2-5, is DAMVIQNPRYQVTQFGKPVTLSCSQTLNHNVMYWYQQKSSQAPKLLFHYYDKDFNNEADTPDNFQSRRPNTSFCFLDIRSPGLGDTAMYLCATSRDQGRDQETQYFGPGTRLLVL.

V usage is TRBV14 and J usage is TRBJ1-6; the match to TRBD1 covers 11 bases. V lost 4 bases to trimming and J lost 7 bases; unmatched junction nucleotides: 3. The CDR3 is 15 residues long. The germline V gene has CDR1 SGHDN and CDR2 FVKESK. The CDR3 DNA sequence: TGTGCCAGCAGCCTTTGGACAGGGGGCAATTCACCCCTCCACTTT. This gives the protein CASSLWTGGNSPLHF. Full variable domain (outside the CDR3, taken from reference TRBV14 and TRBJ1-6): EAGVTQFPSHSVIEKGQTVTLRCDPISGHDNLYWYRRVMGKEIKFLLHFVKESKQDESGMPNNRFLAERTGGTYSTLKVQPAELEDSGVYFCASSLWTGGNSPLHFGNGTRLTVT.

The chain employs TRBV4-2 and TRBJ2-7, with 9 nucleotides matching TRBD2. Trimming took 0 bases from V and 6 from J; bases not matched to a gene: 6. The germline CDR1 and CDR2 sequences are LGHNA and YNFKEQ. This CDR3 has 15 residues. This chain's CDR3 is CASSQEYLAGSEQYF. DNA of the CDR3: TGTGCCAGCAGCCAAGAGTACCTAGCGGGGAGCGAGCAGTACTTC.

This clone came up a few times. V usage is TRBV7-2 and J usage is TRBJ1-4; unclear D gene. Trimming shortened V by 3 bases and J by 10 bases, and 18 bases separated the two germline ends. The CDR3 totals 15 residues. Germline lookup yields CDR1 SGHTA and CDR2 FQGNSA. CDR3: CASSFGPGKRGKLFF. The CDR3 bases are TGTGCCAGCAGCTTCGGACCGGGTAAACGGGGAAAACTGTTTTTT.

The gene calls are TRBV9 and TRBJ2-7, with D possibly being TRBD2 (6 bases). Germline V CDR1 and CDR2: SGDLS, YYNGEE. The CDR3 sequence is 15 residues long. Deletions cut 0 bases from V and 3 bases from J, with 13 bases between. CDR3: CASSVGDASVYEQYF. CDR3 nucleotides: TGTGCCAGCAGCGTAGGGGACGCTAGCGTCTACGAGCAGTACTTC.

The chain employs TRBV5-6 and TRBJ2-3; TRBD1 aligns across 8 bases. With V trimmed by 3 bases and J by 8 bases, 11 bases remained unmatched. The CDR3 length is 15 residues. CDR1 and CDR2 (germline): SGHDT, YYEEEE. CDR3 in amino acids: CASSSDRVEWGTQYF. The CDR3 DNA is TGTGCCAGCAGCTCGGACAGGGTGGAGTGGGGTACGCAGTATTTT.

CDR3 amino acids: CASSVGAGGVRETQYF. The CDR3 coding sequence is TGTGCCAGCAGCGTAGGAGCGGGGGGGGTACGAGAGACCCAGTACTTC. The chain is built from TRBV9 and TRBJ2-5; 10 bases match TRBD2. J was trimmed by 4 bases and V by 0 bases; bases with no gene match: 6. Germline CDR1 SGDLS, CDR2 YYNGEE. This CDR3 spans 16 amino acids.

This clone was recorded once. The chain recombines TRBV10-3 with TRBJ1-2; D is perhaps TRBD1 (5 bases). The V end lost 0 bases, the J end lost 7 bases, and 12 bases lay between the germline ends. The CDR3 length is 14 residues. Germline loops: CDR1 ENHRY, CDR2 SYGVKD. The CDR3 loop is CAISESGQGGGYTF. The CDR3 region has the DNA TGTGCCATCAGTGAGTCAGGGCAGGGAGGTGGCTACACCTTC.

The chain joins TRBV7-9 to TRBJ1-1; D unresolved. In germline, CDR1 is SEHNR, CDR2 FQNEAQ (reference sequence). V was trimmed by 5 bases and J by 0 bases, leaving 13 bases between them. This CDR3 comprises 15 residues. The CDR3, as DNA: TGTGCCAGCAGCCCCGTGAGGTCCATGAACACTGAAGCTTTCTTT. Encoded protein: CASSPVRSMNTEAFF.

This clone was observed a few times. The rearrangement uses TRBV9 and TRBJ1-1; D remains unclear. V gave up 2 bases and J gave up 2 bases, with 10 bases separating them. The CDR3 length is 14 residues. Germline assignment: CDR1 SGDLS and CDR2 YYNGEE. The CDR3 DNA reads as TGTGCCAGCAGCGTCGGGATGAGTAACACTGAAGCTTTCTTT. Amino acid sequence: CASSVGMSNTEAFF.

The chain is built from TRBV7-9 and TRBJ1-1; TRBD1 matches at 9 bases. The CDR3 extends over 18 amino acids. Germline V gene sequence: CDR1 SEHNR, CDR2 FQNEAQ (reference sequence). With 3 bases clipped from V and 7 bases from J, the junction kept 18 bases outside the gene matches. This CDR3 reads CASSFPQGAGIGNSEAFF. In DNA form, the CDR3 reads TGTGCCAGCAGCTTTCCACAGGGGGCGGGAATAGGGAATAGTGAAGCTTTCTTT.

This chain joins TRBV7-2 and TRBJ2-2; 10 positions agree with TRBD1. V gave up 5 bases and J gave up 6 bases; unmatched junction bases: 3. The CDR3 spans 14 residues. Germline CDR1 reads SGHTA; CDR2 reads FQGNSA. The CDR3 spells CASSDRGRSGELFF. In DNA form, the CDR3 reads TGTGCCAGCAGCGACAGGGGGCGGTCCGGGGAGCTGTTTTTT. The full variable domain, rest sourced from reference TRBV7-2 and TRBJ2-2, is GAGVSQSPSNKVTEKGKDVELRCDPISGHTALYWYRQSLGQGLEFLIYFQGNSAPDKSGLPSDRFSAERTGGSVSTLTIQRTQQEDSAVYLCASSDRGRSGELFFGEGSRLTVL.

The CDR3 region is CASKGTANTEAFF. The CDR3 nucleotides read TGTGCCAGCAAAGGGACAGCGAACACTGAAGCTTTCTTT. This chain connects TRBV6-5 to TRBJ1-1; 7 bases agree with TRBD1. Germline V gene data show CDR1 as MNHEY and CDR2 as SVGAGI. The CDR3 has 13 amino acids. With 7 bases clipped from V and 1 base from J, the junction kept 3 bases outside the gene matches.

The V and J genes are TRBV30 and TRBJ1-1; TRBD1 is a possible D gene (5 bases). The CDR3 has 16 residues. Germline assignment: CDR1 GTSNPN and CDR2 SVGIG (reference sequence). V dropped 4 bases and J dropped 4 bases, with 22 bases sitting between them. This CDR3 is CAWMGRALNGGTEAFF. For the CDR3, the DNA is TGTGCCTGGATGGGCAGGGCCCTCAACGGGGGCACTGAAGCTTTCTTT.

Comments on this clone: This CDR3 is also generated by other DNA sequences in the sample. The J gene is TRBJ2-7, the V gene TRBV7-9; D not certain. Per germline, CDR1 SEHNR and CDR2 FQNEAQ (reference sequence). V was pared by 1 base and J by 4 bases, with 8 bases between. This CDR3 contains 13 residues. The CDR3: CASSLGQVYEQYF. The CDR3 coding sequence is TGTGCCAGCAGCTTAGGTCAGGTGTACGAGCAGTACTTC.

The chain uses TRBV5-1 and TRBJ1-1; 7 bases map to TRBD1. V shed 0 bases and J 8 bases; nucleotides not matched to a gene: 10. CDR1 is SGHRS, CDR2 YFSETQ, per germline. The CDR3 contains 15 residues. CDR3 in DNA: TGCGCCAGCAGCTTGGCCGGGAATCCACAGGGGGAAGCTTTCTTT. Translated, it gives CASSLAGNPQGEAFF.

The V gene is TRBV7-2, the J gene TRBJ1-6, with TRBD1 as a possible D gene (6 bases). This CDR3 is built from 15 residues. The V end was cut by 3 bases, the J end by 7 bases, with 13 bases between. Germline V gene sequence: CDR1 SGHTA, CDR2 FQGNSA. The CDR3 loop is CASSLGQPNNSPLHF. DNA for the CDR3: TGTGCCAGCAGCTTGGGACAACCCAACAATTCACCCCTCCACTTT. The whole variable domain, remainder taken from reference TRBV7-2 and TRBJ1-6, is GAGVSQSPSNKVTEKGKDVELRCDPISGHTALYWYRQSLGQGLEFLIYFQGNSAPDKSGLPSDRFSAERTGGSVSTLTIQRTQQEDSAVYLCASSLGQPNNSPLHFGNGTRLTVT.